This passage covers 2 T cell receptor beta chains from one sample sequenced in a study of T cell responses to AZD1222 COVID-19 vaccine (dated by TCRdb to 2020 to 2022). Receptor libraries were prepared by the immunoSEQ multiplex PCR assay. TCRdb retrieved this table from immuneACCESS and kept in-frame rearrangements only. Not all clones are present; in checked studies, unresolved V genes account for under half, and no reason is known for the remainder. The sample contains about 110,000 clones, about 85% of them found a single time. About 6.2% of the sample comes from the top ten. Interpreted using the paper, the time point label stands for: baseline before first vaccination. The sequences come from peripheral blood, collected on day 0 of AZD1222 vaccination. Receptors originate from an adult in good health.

DNA for the CDR3: TGTGCCAGCAGTTTAGTTCCCCTCGGACTAGCGGGGAAAACCGGGGAGCTGTTTTTT. This gives the protein CASSLVPLGLAGKTGELFF. The chain recombines TRBV28 with TRBJ2-2; 12 bases are shared with TRBD2. The CDR3 covers 19 residues. J lost 5 bases, V lost 2 bases, and 12 bases had no gene match. Germline V lookup: CDR1 MDHEN, CDR2 SYDVKM. Drawing the rest from reference TRBV28 and TRBJ2-2, the complete variable domain is DVKVTQSSRYLVKRTGEKVFLECVQDMDHENMFWYRQDPGLGLRLIYFSYDVKMKEKGDIPEGYSVSREKKERFSLILESASTNQTSMYLCASSLVPLGLAGKTGELFFGEGSRLTVL.

The chain's CDR3 is CASSQEPPGGQETQYF. CDR3 coding DNA: TGCGCCAGCAGCCAAGAGCCCCCAGGGGGGCAAGAGACCCAGTACTTC. The J gene is TRBJ2-5, the V gene TRBV4-1; tentative D call: TRBD1 (7 bases). CDR3 length: 16 amino acids. V dropped 0 bases and J dropped 2 bases, with 13 bases sitting between them. The V gene's germline CDR1 is MGHRA and CDR2 YSYEKL.